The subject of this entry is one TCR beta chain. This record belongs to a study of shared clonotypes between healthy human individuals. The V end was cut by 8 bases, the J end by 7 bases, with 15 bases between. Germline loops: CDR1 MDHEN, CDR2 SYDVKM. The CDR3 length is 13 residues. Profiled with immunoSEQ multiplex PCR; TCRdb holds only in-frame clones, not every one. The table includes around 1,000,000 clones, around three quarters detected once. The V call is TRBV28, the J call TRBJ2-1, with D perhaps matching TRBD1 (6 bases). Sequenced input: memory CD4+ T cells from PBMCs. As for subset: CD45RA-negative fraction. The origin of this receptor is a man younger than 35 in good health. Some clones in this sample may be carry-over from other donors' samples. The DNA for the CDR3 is TGTGCCAGCGCCGGACAGTGGGGAAATGAGCAGTTCTTC. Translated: CASAGQWGNEQFF.